What follows is one TCR beta chain and its context. The data stem from a study of blood T cell repertoires in COVID-19. Study overall: Whether acute or convalescent, the COVID-19 samples came from the United States, Italy and Spain. Nucleic acid was either cDNA or gDNA, and it came from T cells, B-cell-depleted T cells, or PBMCs.

Authors' methods: Estimated nucleated cell counts came from reference gene primer amplification. Only in-frame clones appear in the TCRdb table, and some are missing; sequencing was by immunoSEQ multiplex PCR. V and J calls and clone size come straight from that table; D and trimming were deduced from the DNA. The top ten hold roughly 3.4% of the sample, which has around 140,000 clones, roughly 81% seen once. Per germline, CDR1 LNHDA and CDR2 SQIVND (reference sequence). This CDR3 spans 14 amino acids. With 7 bases removed from V and 7 bases from J, the gap between germline ends came to 18 bases. The sequencing sample was made of PBMCs or T cells enriched from blood (not recorded which). This receptor was taken from a woman aged 45-59 years with acute COVID-19. The rearrangement uses TRBV19 and TRBJ2-3, with no clear D. The CDR3 DNA follows: TGTGCCAGTAAATTAGCAGATCCCCCCTATACGCAGTATTTT. This codes for CASKLADPPYTQYF.